A single T cell receptor (beta chain) is shown here with its context. Its antigen has not been determined. The record has no base qualities; no much larger clone is one base away. The Immunoverse kit was used to build TCR libraries from around 400 ng RNA, with molecular barcoded adaptors covering alpha/delta and beta/gamma chains. The same RNA used for transcriptome sequencing was used for TCR library preparation. Sequencing of the TCR libraries was done on an Illumina HiSeq 4000 with 2 x 150 cycles. As for the original processing: TCR reads were aligned to human V, D, J and C references and assembled into CDR3 clonotypes with MiXCR, including quality filtering and error correction. The tcR package in R was used to analyze clonotype counts and gene usage diversity. Raw mapping reads were checked after the RNA-seq reads had been mapped by STAR aligner version 2.5.3a onto the human GRCh37 genome. To test how sequencing depth affects detected clonotypes, IR-seq fastq files were randomly downsampled with Seqtk 1.3. TCRdb reworked the public reads: Q25 trimming with fastp, MiXCR clone assembly, productive beta chains retained. Every distinct CDR3 protein forms one entry, paired with its most common genes and DNA. The V and J calls come from TCRdb's annotation, not from the publication. The sample table lists 50,000 or so distinct CDR3 sequences, approximately 12% of them with a count of one. About 15% of the sample rests with the top ten.

The data were obtained in a study of read filtering for tumor transcriptome and immune sequencing (dated by TCRdb to 2018 to 2021). For context, the study as a whole: The cohort consisted of around 18 male and under 15 female patients, with a mean age of around 60 years and an age range of about 47 to 90. TCR repertoires obtained by targeted immune repertoire sequencing and by bulk whole-transcriptome sequencing performed on the same bone marrow samples were compared. TCR-region mapped reads per sample ranged from about 4.05 to 11 million with IR-seq versus only about 75 to 1,400 with RNA-seq. One main goal was a read-filtering strategy for immune repertoire data, in particular deciding whether clonotypes backed by only one read should be removed. After DNase treatment, whole-transcriptome libraries were prepared with the TruSeq RNA Access Library Prep Kit. By revised international staging, fewer than ten patients were R-ISS I, 15 to 20 were R-ISS II and over 5 were R-ISS III. Study-level results and caveats: Compared with RNA-seq, IR-seq captured clonotypes at much greater depth and more reliably, and a smaller IR-seq throughput was enough to identify most of the shared clonotypes. Removing single-read clonotypes increased the correlation between IR-seq and RNA-seq shared clonotype proportions. The sorted CD138-negative fraction was composed of a mixed bone marrow immune population rather than of purified T cells. In IR-seq, roughly four fifths of clonotypes but 3% to 3.5% of total reads were represented by single-read clonotypes, whereas in RNA-seq, 74.6% of clonotypes and around 45% of reads were represented by single-read clonotypes.

Each patient had bone marrow sampled at the time of active disease. Ficoll-Hypaque density gradient centrifugation was used to isolate bone marrow mononuclear cells. Myeloma plasma cells were removed and CD138-negative cells were collected by negative selection after labeling with CD138 magnetic microbeads on a MACS separator. Flow cytometry with CD138 antibodies on an Attune NxT was used to check how pure the isolated cells were. TRIzol reagent was used to extract total RNA, and a NanoDrop spectrophotometer was used to quantify the extracted RNA. Paired RNA-seq and IR-seq were performed on each patient's CD138-negative bone marrow sample. Cut back by 6 bases and 0 bases, the V and J ends lie 14 bases apart. CDR1 SGHTA and CDR2 FQGNSA were looked up in the germline V gene. The CDR3 sequence holds 15 residues, the cysteine and phenylalanine included. CDR3 DNA only is kept here, 45 bases in frame from base 1.

The sample consisted of a population of CD138-negative cells sorted from bone marrow. Read against the paper, the sample's cell subset or site label means: bone marrow mononuclear cells depleted of CD138+ plasma/myeloma cells by negative magnetic selection. The origin of this receptor is a donor at least 40 years old with multiple myeloma. The chain is made from TRBV7-2 and TRBJ1-1; TRBD1 is a possible D gene, resting on 6 matching bases. DNA sequence: TGTGCCAGCAGTCTTAGAGGGGGGATGAACACTGAAGCTTTCTTT. It specifies CASSLRGGMNTEAFF.